This record looks at one T cell receptor (beta chain) sequence and its context. Assignments of participants to cohorts depended upon their own reported clinical history. All recovered Cohort 3 donors got two negative PCRs, got clearance, or saw symptom resolution. These data are taken from a study of blood T cell repertoires in COVID-19. Study context: From the United States, Italy and Spain came samples of acute and convalescent COVID-19.

The CDR3 sequence is 13 residues long. The V end was cut by 7 bases, the J end by 4 bases, with 12 bases between. Germline-derived CDR1 and CDR2 are MNHEY and SMNVEV (reference sequence). The method was immunoSEQ multiplex PCR; TCRdb's version includes in-frame clones alone and lacks a portion of them. The table lists 400,000 to 500,000 clones, around 89% of them singletons, with 1.5% to 2% in the top ten. Source material: PBMCs or T cells enriched from blood (not recorded which). The sequence was obtained from a woman between 40 and 50 years old who had recovered from COVID-19. The chain uses TRBV27 and TRBJ2-3, with D perhaps matching TRBD1 (6 bases). The CDR3 DNA reads TGTGCCAGCATTCTTCAGGGGTCAGATACGCAGTATTTT. Translating it yields CASILQGSDTQYF.